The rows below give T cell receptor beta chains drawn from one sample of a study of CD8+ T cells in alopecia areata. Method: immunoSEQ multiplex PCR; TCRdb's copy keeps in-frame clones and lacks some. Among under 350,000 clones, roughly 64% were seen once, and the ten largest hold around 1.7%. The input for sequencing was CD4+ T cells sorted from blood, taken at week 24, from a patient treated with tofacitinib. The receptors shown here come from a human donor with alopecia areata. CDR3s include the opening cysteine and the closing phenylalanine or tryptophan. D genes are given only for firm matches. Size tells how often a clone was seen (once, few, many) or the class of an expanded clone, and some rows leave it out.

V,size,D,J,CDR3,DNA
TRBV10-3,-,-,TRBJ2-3,CAISDPTTGTDTQYF,TGTGCCATCAGTGACCCCACGACAGGCACAGATACGCAGTATTTT
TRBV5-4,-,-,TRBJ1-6,CASSLGLSNSPLHF,TGTGCCAGCAGCTTGGGGCTGAGTAATTCACCCCTCCACTTT
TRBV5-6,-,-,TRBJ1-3,CASSPDPMSGNTIYF,TGTGCCAGCAGCCCGGACCCGATGTCTGGAAACACCATATATTTT
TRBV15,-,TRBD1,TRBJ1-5,CATSAGGAMQPQHF,TGTGCCACCAGCGCAGGGGGCGCGATGCAGCCCCAGCATTTT
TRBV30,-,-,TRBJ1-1,CAWSFRGWDTEAFF,TGTGCCTGGAGCTTCAGGGGATGGGACACTGAAGCTTTCTTT
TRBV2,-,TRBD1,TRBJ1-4,CASSSWTGVEKLFF,TGTGCCAGCAGTTCCTGGACAGGGGTAGAAAAACTGTTTTTT
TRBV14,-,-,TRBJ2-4,CASSHLGGVGAKNIQYF,TGTGCCAGCAGCCACCTCGGAGGGGTCGGAGCCAAAAACATTCAGTACTTC
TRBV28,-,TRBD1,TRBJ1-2,CASSFRDSSFRGYTF,TGTGCCAGCAGTTTCCGGGACAGCTCCTTCCGTGGCTACACCTTC
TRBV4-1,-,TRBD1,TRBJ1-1,CASSPLLGDRDEDTEAFF,TGCGCCAGCAGCCCCTTACTGGGTGACAGGGATGAGGACACTGAAGCTTTCTTT
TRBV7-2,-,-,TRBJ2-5,CASSPIYGDETQYF,TGTGCCAGCAGCCCGATTTACGGGGATGAGACCCAGTACTTC
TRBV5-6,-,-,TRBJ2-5,CASSPRFGQETQYF,TGTGCCAGCAGCCCCAGGTTCGGGCAAGAGACCCAGTACTTC
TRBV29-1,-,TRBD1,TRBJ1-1,CSVDVGQGAGTEAFF,TGCAGCGTTGACGTGGGACAGGGGGCAGGTACTGAAGCTTTCTTT
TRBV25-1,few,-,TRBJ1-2,CASSAGTIYGYTF,TGTGCCAGCAGTGCGGGGACAATCTATGGCTACACCTTC
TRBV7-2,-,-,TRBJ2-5,CASSPIEGLYF,TGTGCCAGCAGCCCGATTGAGGGTTTGTACTTC
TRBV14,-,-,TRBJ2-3,CASRAPSTDTQYF,TGTGCCAGCAGGGCCCCTAGCACAGATACGCAGTATTTT
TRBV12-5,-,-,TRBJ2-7,CASGLVMWDIFF,TGTGCTAGTGGTTTGGTAATGTGGGACATTTTTTTC
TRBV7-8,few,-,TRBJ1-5,CASSISRNQPQHF,TGTGCCAGCAGCATTAGCCGTAATCAGCCCCAGCATTTT
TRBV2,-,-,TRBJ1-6,CASLPQGNSPLHF,TGTGCCAGCCTGCCCCAGGGGAATTCACCCCTCCACTTT
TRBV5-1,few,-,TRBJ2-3,CASSLYGPTDTQYF,TGCGCCAGCAGCCTTTATGGCCCAACAGATACGCAGTATTTT
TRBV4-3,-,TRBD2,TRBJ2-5,CASSPRTSGTYQETQYF,TGCGCCAGCAGCCCCCGGACTAGCGGTACATACCAAGAGACCCAGTACTTC
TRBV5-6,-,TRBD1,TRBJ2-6,CASTRGTGFSSGANVLTF,TGTGCCAGCACCCGAGGGACAGGGTTCAGCTCTGGGGCCAACGTCCTGACTTTC
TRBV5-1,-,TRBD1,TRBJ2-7,CASSLGTGTYEQYF,TGCGCCAGCAGCTTGGGGACAGGGACGTACGAGCAGTACTTC
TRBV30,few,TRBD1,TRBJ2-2,CAGDRANTGELFF,TGTGCCGGGGACAGGGCGAACACCGGGGAGCTGTTTTTT
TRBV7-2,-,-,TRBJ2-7,CASSPGGLPSYEQYF,TGTGCCAGCAGCCCCGGGGGGCTACCCTCCTACGAGCAGTACTTC
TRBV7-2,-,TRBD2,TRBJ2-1,CASSLVSSGGAYNEQFF,TGTGCCAGCAGCTTAGTCTCTAGCGGGGGGGCCTACAATGAGCAGTTCTTC
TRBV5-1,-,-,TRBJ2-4,CASTHTGIAKNIQYF,TGCGCCAGCACGCATACAGGGATAGCCAAAAACATTCAGTACTTC
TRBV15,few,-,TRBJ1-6,CATSRDLDSPLHF,TGTGCCACCAGCAGAGATTTGGATTCACCCCTCCACTTT
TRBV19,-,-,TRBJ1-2,CASSMGTTTGYTF,TGTGCCAGTAGTATGGGGACGACCACTGGCTACACCTTC
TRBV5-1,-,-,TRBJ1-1,CASSHGQMNTEAFF,TGCGCCAGCAGCCATGGTCAAATGAACACTGAAGCTTTCTTT
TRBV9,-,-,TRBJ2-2,CASSVAVAGELFF,TGTGCCAGCAGCGTAGCAGTGGCCGGGGAGCTGTTTTTT
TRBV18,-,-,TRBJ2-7,CASSPELDTGQYF,TGTGCCAGCTCACCGGAACTTGACACGGGGCAGTACTTC
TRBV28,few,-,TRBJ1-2,CASKTGGNYGYTF,TGTGCCAGCAAAACTGGGGGAAACTATGGCTACACCTTC
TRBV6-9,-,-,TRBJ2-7,CASSFPGTYEQYF,TGTGCCAGCAGTTTCCCGGGAACCTACGAGCAGTACTTC
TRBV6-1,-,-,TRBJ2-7,CASSEALLGSEQYF,TGTGCCAGCAGTGAAGCGCTTCTCGGGTCAGAGCAGTACTTC
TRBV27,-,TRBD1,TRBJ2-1,CASSYQGAYNEQFF,TGTGCCAGCAGTTATCAGGGGGCCTACAATGAGCAGTTCTTC
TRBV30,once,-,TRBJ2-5,CAWSIRDNQETQYF,TGTGCCTGGAGTATCCGGGACAACCAAGAGACCCAGTACTTC
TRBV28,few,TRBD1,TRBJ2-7,CASGQGRNYEQYF,TGTGCCAGCGGACAGGGGCGAAACTACGAGCAGTACTTC
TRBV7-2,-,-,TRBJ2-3,CASSLGSVGTDTQYF,TGTGCCAGCAGCTTAGGGTCGGTGGGCACAGATACGCAGTATTTT
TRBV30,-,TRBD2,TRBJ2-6,CAWSPGGNGANVLTF,TGTGCCTGGAGCCCGGGGGGGAACGGGGCCAACGTCCTGACTTTC
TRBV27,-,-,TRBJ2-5,CASSLRGEGETQYF,TGTGCCAGCAGTTTAAGGGGGGAAGGAGAGACCCAGTACTTC
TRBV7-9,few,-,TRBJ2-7,CASSLVPQTPYEQYF,TGTGCCAGCAGCTTAGTCCCCCAGACCCCCTACGAGCAGTACTTC
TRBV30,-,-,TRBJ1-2,CAWRRLANYGYTF,TGTGCCTGGAGAAGGCTAGCTAACTATGGCTACACCTTC
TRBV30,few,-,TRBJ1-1,CACRPGPSPGTEAFF,TGTGCCTGCAGACCGGGACCGTCACCGGGCACTGAAGCTTTCTTT
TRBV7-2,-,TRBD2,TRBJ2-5,CASSLWGGRRQETQYF,TGTGCCAGCAGCTTATGGGGGGGGAGACGCCAAGAGACCCAGTACTTC
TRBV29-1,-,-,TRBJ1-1,CSVEVGGNTEAFF,TGCAGCGTTGAAGTGGGGGGGAACACTGAAGCTTTCTTT
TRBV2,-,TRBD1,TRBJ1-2,CARHRGQDGYTF,TGTGCCAGGCACAGGGGGCAAGATGGCTACACCTTC
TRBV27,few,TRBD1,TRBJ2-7,CASSFSGQSNEQYF,TGTGCCAGCAGTTTCTCGGGACAGAGCAACGAGCAGTACTTC
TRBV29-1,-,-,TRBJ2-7,CSAGRSTYEQYF,TGCAGCGCGGGTAGGAGCACCTACGAGCAGTACTTC
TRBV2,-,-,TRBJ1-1,CASSPSDLGGTEAFF,TGTGCCAGCAGCCCTTCGGACCTAGGGGGCACTGAAGCTTTCTTT
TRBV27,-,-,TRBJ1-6,CASSPRQTSPLHF,TGTGCCAGCAGTCCCCGACAGACCTCACCCCTCCACTTT
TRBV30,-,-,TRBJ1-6,CAWTPSRDSPLHF,TGTGCCTGGACCCCCTCGAGGGACTCACCCCTCCACTTT
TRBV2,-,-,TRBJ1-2,CASNPSSLYGYTF,TGTGCCAGCAACCCGAGCTCCCTCTATGGCTACACCTTC
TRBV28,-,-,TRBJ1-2,CASREGVTVARGYTF,TGTGCCAGCAGAGAGGGGGTGACAGTCGCGCGTGGCTACACCTTC
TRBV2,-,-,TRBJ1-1,CASRRSNTEAFF,TGTGCCAGCAGAAGATCGAACACTGAAGCTTTCTTT
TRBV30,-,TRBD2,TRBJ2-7,CAWSGGGGAQYEQYF,TGTGCCTGGAGTGGCGGCGGGGGGGCGCAGTACGAGCAGTACTTC